This TCR beta chain was recovered during a study of blood T cells in healthy people across ages. This clonotype was detected a few times. What it binds is unknown. The germline CDR1 and CDR2 sequences are SGHTA and FQGNSA. The V gene lost 5 bases and the J gene lost 11 bases, with 24 bases spanning the gap. The CDR3 loop spans 15 amino acids. Through a sample-barcoded 5' primer and a J-beta primer mix, a second PCR was run for roughly 7 to 12 cycles. Unique molecular identifiers of 12 random nucleotides labeled each cDNA. Via MiXCR, TCRdb re-called the 5' RACE reads, giving one row per CDR3 protein. The repertoire has 1,300,000 or so distinct CDR3 sequences, approximately 59% of them found once; the top ten carry 6.5% to 8.5%. Study-wide findings and caveats: Observed TCR beta diversity per million T cells went down as age went up. This fall followed a roughly linear course with age.

Aged roughly 6 to 90, donors were systemically healthy Caucasians from Russia. Source material: blood. This receptor was taken from a man in his late teens or twenties in good health. V gene TRBV7-2 combines with J gene TRBJ2-5; maybe TRBD1 (6 bases). CDR3 DNA: TGTGCCAGCAGCGAACGAAAATTACAGGGCTGGGAGCAGTACTTC. Residues: CASSERKLQGWEQYF. The variable domain in full, with the rest retrieved from reference TRBV7-2 and TRBJ2-5, is GAGVSQSPSNKVTEKGKDVELRCDPISGHTALYWYRQSLGQGLEFLIYFQGNSAPDKSGLPSDRFSAERTGGSVSTLTIQRTQQEDSAVYLCASSERKLQGWEQYFGPGTRLLVL.